The 5 T cell receptor beta chains reported below all come from one sample, sequenced in a study of Graves' ophthalmopathy and Graves' hyperthyroidism. The authors amplified TCR beta CDR3 regions from RNA transcripts. RT-PCR in the first round used HTBI primers; a second-round multiplex PCR followed. TCRdb reanalysed the multiplex PCR reads using MiXCR and keeps one entry per CDR3 protein. The sample lists 200,000 to 300,000 distinct CDR3 sequences; 40% to 50% were seen once. The sequenced sample consisted of peripheral blood. These receptors were collected from an adult man with Graves' ophthalmopathy.

This sequence joins TRBV5-8 and TRBJ2-7; no clear D gene. The germline V and J ends were trimmed by 2 bases and 0 bases, with 6 bases remaining between them. From germline, CDR1 is SGHTS and CDR2 YDEGEE. The CDR3 covers 13 residues. CDR3 sequence: CASSFPSSYEQYF. DNA for the CDR3: TGTGCCAGCAGCTTCCCTTCCTCCTACGAGCAGTACTTC.

This chain uses TRBV10-3 with TRBJ1-4, with TRBD1 as a possible D gene (5 bases). The CDR3 runs 13 residues. CDR1 is ENHRY, CDR2 SYGVKD, per germline. The V end lost 10 bases, the J end lost 5 bases, and 14 bases lay between the germline ends. CDR3 in DNA: TGTGCCACCAGGCAGGGCCGGAATGAAAAACTGTTTTTT. It codes for CATRQGRNEKLFF.

This clonotype was seen repeatedly, ten times or more. J is TRBJ2-6 and V is TRBV29-1; a weak D match, TRBD2 (5 bases). The germline V gene encodes CDR1 SQVTM and CDR2 ANQGSEA. The CDR3 is 14 residues long. Trimming removed 3 bases at V and 3 bases at J, with 9 bases between. CDR3: CSVDGMGGANVLTF. The CDR3 nucleotides are TGCAGCGTTGACGGGATGGGTGGGGCCAACGTCCTGACTTTC. The whole variable domain, remainder taken from reference TRBV29-1 and TRBJ2-6, is SAVISQKPSRDICQRGTSLTIQCQVDSQVTMMFWYRQQPGQSLTLIATANQGSEATYESGFVIDKFPISRPNLTFSTLTVSNMSPEDSSIYLCSVDGMGGANVLTFGAGSRLTVL.

Turning to this clonotype: Its ends do not fully match the called genes, so a read error is possible. The CDR3 DNA is TGCAGCCAGGAGGGGGGCATTAACGGGGCCAACGTCCCGACTTTC. Amino acids: CSQEGGINGANVPTF. The chain couples TRBV29-1 to TRBJ2-6; D may match TRBD1 or TRBD2 (6 bases each). There are 15 residues in the CDR3. Germline V lookup: CDR1 SQVTM, CDR2 ANQGSEA.

For this clonotype: Since a much larger clone is just one base distant, this may be a read error. This chain links TRBV10-3 with TRBJ1-1; TRBD1 is a possible D gene (5 bases). The CDR3 extends over 13 amino acids. Trimming took 2 bases from V and 4 from J, leaving 8 bases between them. Germline lookup yields CDR1 ENHRY and CDR2 SYGVKD. The CDR3 protein is CAISEGGGTEAFF. The CDR3 bases are TGTGCCATCAGTGAGGGGGGGGGCACTGAAGCTTTCTTT.